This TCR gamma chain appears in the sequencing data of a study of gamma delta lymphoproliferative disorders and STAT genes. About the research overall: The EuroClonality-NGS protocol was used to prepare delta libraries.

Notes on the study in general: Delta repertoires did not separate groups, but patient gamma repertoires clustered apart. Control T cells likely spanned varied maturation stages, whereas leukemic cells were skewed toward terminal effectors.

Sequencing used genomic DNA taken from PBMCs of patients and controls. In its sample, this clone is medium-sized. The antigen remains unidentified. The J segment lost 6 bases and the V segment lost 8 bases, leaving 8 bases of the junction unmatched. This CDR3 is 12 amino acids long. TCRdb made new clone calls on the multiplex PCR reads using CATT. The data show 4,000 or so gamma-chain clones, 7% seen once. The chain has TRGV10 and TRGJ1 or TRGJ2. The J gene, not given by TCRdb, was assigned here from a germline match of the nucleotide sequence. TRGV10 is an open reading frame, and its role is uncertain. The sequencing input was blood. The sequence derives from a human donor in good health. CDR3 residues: CAAWDGGYKKLF. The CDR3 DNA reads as TGTGCTGCGTGGGACGGGGGTTATAAGAAACTCTTT.